This TCR beta chain was documented in a study of blood T cell repertoires in COVID-19. In germline, CDR1 is SGHNT, CDR2 YENEEA. This CDR3 is built from 15 residues. V shed 3 bases, J shed 5 bases, and the junction held 6 bases outside the gene matches. The protocol was immunoSEQ multiplex PCR, while the TCRdb copy is restricted to in-frame clones and leaves out a portion. The data contain over 20,000 clones, 89% of them singletons. This sequence was found in a human donor in a cohort sampled during active COVID-19. Sequenced sample: peripheral blood. The J gene is TRBJ2-7, the V gene TRBV11-3, with TRBD2 identical over 11 bases. The CDR3 sequence is CASSLTSGTLNEQYF. DNA of the CDR3: TGTGCCAGCAGCTTGACTAGCGGGACTCTCAACGAGCAGTACTTC.